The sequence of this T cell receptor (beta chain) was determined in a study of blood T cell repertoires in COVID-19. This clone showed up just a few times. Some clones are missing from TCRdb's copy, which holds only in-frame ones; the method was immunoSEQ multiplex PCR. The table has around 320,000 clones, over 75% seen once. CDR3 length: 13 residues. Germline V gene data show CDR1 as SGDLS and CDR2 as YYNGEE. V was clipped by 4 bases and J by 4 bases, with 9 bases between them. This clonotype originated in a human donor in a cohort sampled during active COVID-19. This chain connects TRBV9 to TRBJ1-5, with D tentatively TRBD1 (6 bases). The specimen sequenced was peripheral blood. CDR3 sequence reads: CASSKTGNQPQHF. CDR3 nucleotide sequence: TGTGCCAGCAGCAAGACAGGAAATCAGCCCCAGCATTTT.